The rows below give T cell receptor beta chains drawn from one sample of a study of T cell changes during pregnancy in multiple sclerosis. Assay: immunoSEQ multiplex PCR; the TCRdb copy retains only in-frame clones and omits some. This table has tens of thousands of clones, 85% to 95% appearing once. The sample here was CD4+ T cells from peripheral blood mononuclear cells, taken after pregnancy. The receptor set was obtained from a female donor in good health, enrolled as a control in a pregnancy study. CDR3s include the opening cysteine and the closing phenylalanine or tryptophan. The order of the fields is CDR3 protein, CDR3 DNA, V gene, D gene, J gene, clone size. The D gene is left open where the match is weak. Size is stated for part of the rows, as once, few or many counts, or as a class when the clone is expanded.

CDR3aa: CASSLAGQGALYEQYF; CDR3nt: TGCGCCAGCAGCTTGGCCGGACAGGGGGCGTTATACGAGCAGTACTTC; v_gene: TRBV5-1; d_gene: TRBD1; j_gene: TRBJ2-7; abundance: -
CDR3aa: CASSWEGFSNQPQHF; CDR3nt: TGTGCCAGCAGTTGGGAGGGTTTTAGCAATCAGCCCCAGCATTTT; v_gene: TRBV7-9; d_gene: -; j_gene: TRBJ1-5; abundance: -
CDR3aa: CASREKRTGSSGNTIYF; CDR3nt: TGTGCCAGCAGAGAAAAGAGAACAGGGAGCTCTGGAAACACCATATATTTT; v_gene: TRBV6-7; d_gene: -; j_gene: TRBJ1-3; abundance: -
CDR3aa: CASTMNPYSGNTIYF; CDR3nt: TGTGCCAGCACTATGAACCCTTACTCTGGAAACACCATATATTTT; v_gene: TRBV6-6; d_gene: -; j_gene: TRBJ1-3; abundance: -
CDR3aa: CASSSFLGGDEQFF; CDR3nt: TGTGCCAGTAGTTCGTTTTTGGGCGGGGATGAGCAGTTCTTC; v_gene: TRBV19; d_gene: -; j_gene: TRBJ2-1; abundance: -
CDR3aa: CASSAPLREINQPQHF; CDR3nt: TGTGCCAGCAGTGCCCCCCTCAGGGAAATCAACCAGCCCCAGCATTTT; v_gene: TRBV6-1; d_gene: -; j_gene: TRBJ1-5; abundance: -
CDR3aa: CAWSVSVGQGSSEAFF; CDR3nt: TGTGCCTGGAGTGTTTCCGTGGGACAGGGCTCCTCTGAAGCTTTCTTT; v_gene: TRBV30; d_gene: TRBD1; j_gene: TRBJ1-1; abundance: once
CDR3aa: CASSPRTPGGELFF; CDR3nt: TGCGCCAGCTCGCCTAGGACGCCAGGGGGGGAGCTGTTTTTT; v_gene: TRBV10-2; d_gene: -; j_gene: TRBJ2-2; abundance: -
CDR3aa: CASSYVQGQGYTF; CDR3nt: TGTGCCAGCAGTTATGTCCAGGGCCAAGGCTACACCTTC; v_gene: TRBV6-5; d_gene: -; j_gene: TRBJ1-2; abundance: -
CDR3aa: CASSLALAGNQETQYF; CDR3nt: TGCGCCAGCAGCTTGGCATTAGCGGGGAACCAAGAGACCCAGTACTTC; v_gene: TRBV5-1; d_gene: TRBD2; j_gene: TRBJ2-5; abundance: -
CDR3aa: CASSPQGMQETQYF; CDR3nt: TGCGCCAGCAGCCCGCAGGGAATGCAAGAGACCCAGTACTTC; v_gene: TRBV5-1; d_gene: -; j_gene: TRBJ2-5; abundance: -
CDR3aa: CASHNWPQHF; CDR3nt: TGTGCCAGCCACAATTGGCCCCAGCATTTT; v_gene: TRBV28; d_gene: -; j_gene: TRBJ1-5; abundance: -
CDR3aa: CASSLGQINNSPLHF; CDR3nt: TGTGCCAGCAGCTTGGGACAGATAAATAATTCACCCCTCCACTTT; v_gene: TRBV5-4; d_gene: -; j_gene: TRBJ1-6; abundance: -
CDR3aa: CASSVSGTNYGYTF; CDR3nt: TGTGCCAGCAGTGTGTCAGGGACTAACTATGGCTACACCTTC; v_gene: TRBV6-1; d_gene: -; j_gene: TRBJ1-2; abundance: -
CDR3aa: CATPGQNTGELFF; CDR3nt: TGTGCCACCCCGGGACAGAACACCGGGGAGCTGTTTTTT; v_gene: TRBV6-1; d_gene: -; j_gene: TRBJ2-2; abundance: few
CDR3aa: CASSLAGAASTDTQYF; CDR3nt: TGTGCCAGCAGCTTAGCAGGAGCGGCTAGCACAGATACGCAGTATTTT; v_gene: TRBV7-6; d_gene: -; j_gene: TRBJ2-3; abundance: -
CDR3aa: CASSLQGSMYGYTF; CDR3nt: TGTGCCAGCAGTTTGCAGGGGAGTATGTATGGCTACACCTTC; v_gene: TRBV28; d_gene: -; j_gene: TRBJ1-2; abundance: -
CDR3aa: CASSSATAAINEKLFF; CDR3nt: TGTGCCAGCAGTTCTGCGACAGCAGCCATCAATGAAAAACTGTTTTTT; v_gene: TRBV28; d_gene: -; j_gene: TRBJ1-4; abundance: -
CDR3aa: CASSYEGGLAPNQQFF; CDR3nt: TGTGCCAGCAGTTACGAAGGGGGACTAGCCCCGAATCAGCAGTTCTTC; v_gene: TRBV6-5; d_gene: TRBD2; j_gene: TRBJ2-1; abundance: -
CDR3aa: CASSWFEVPAEAFF; CDR3nt: TGTGCCAGCAGCTGGTTCGAGGTCCCAGCTGAAGCTTTCTTT; v_gene: TRBV5-4; d_gene: -; j_gene: TRBJ1-1; abundance: few
CDR3aa: CASSLDGQGAANVLTF; CDR3nt: TGCGCCAGCAGCTTAGATGGGCAGGGGGCGGCCAACGTCCTGACTTTC; v_gene: TRBV5-1; d_gene: TRBD1; j_gene: TRBJ2-6; abundance: once
CDR3aa: CASSQFPGQGAYEQYF; CDR3nt: TGTGCCAGCAGCCAATTTCCGGGACAGGGAGCCTACGAGCAGTACTTC; v_gene: TRBV14; d_gene: TRBD1; j_gene: TRBJ2-7; abundance: -
CDR3aa: CASSPPGGNQPQHF; CDR3nt: TGTGCCAGCTCACCACCGGGGGGGAATCAGCCCCAGCATTTT; v_gene: TRBV18; d_gene: -; j_gene: TRBJ1-5; abundance: once
CDR3aa: CSVASGRGNEQFF; CDR3nt: TGCAGCGTTGCTAGCGGGAGAGGGAATGAGCAGTTCTTC; v_gene: TRBV29-1; d_gene: TRBD2; j_gene: TRBJ2-1; abundance: -
CDR3aa: CAIRPSSGILYEQYF; CDR3nt: TGTGCCATCAGGCCATCTAGCGGAATTCTCTACGAGCAGTACTTC; v_gene: TRBV10-3; d_gene: TRBD2; j_gene: TRBJ2-7; abundance: -
CDR3aa: CSVAGGAGGWQETQYF; CDR3nt: TGCAGCGTTGCTGGAGGGGCGGGGGGTTGGCAAGAGACCCAGTACTTC; v_gene: TRBV29-1; d_gene: TRBD2; j_gene: TRBJ2-5; abundance: -
CDR3aa: CASNRLAGKETQYF; CDR3nt: TGTGCCAGCAACCGACTAGCGGGGAAAGAGACCCAGTACTTC; v_gene: TRBV2; d_gene: TRBD2; j_gene: TRBJ2-5; abundance: -